This T cell receptor (beta chain) appears in the sequencing data of a study of cytomegalovirus exposure and HLA in healthy donors. For the study at large: From donors who were HLA-typed, an early data release held 80 million to 95 million unique TCRs. Of the donors genotyped, approximately 400 in all, less than 90% fell in the Caucasian-associated ancestry cluster.

PCR used 60 Vbeta primers and 13 Jbeta primers. Using immunoSEQ multiplex PCR, the repertoire was profiled, and TCRdb retains in-frame clones only, with some absent. The sample lists 150,000 to 200,000 clones; around 80% were seen once. Study outcomes and limitations: Information on immune exposure was restricted to one variable (CMV serostatus). In a later analysis, at a false discovery rate of 0.05, approximately 15,000 TCR beta sequences matched HLA alleles.

The junction had 6 bases not matched to a gene; V was cut back by 7 bases and J by 4 bases. In germline, CDR1 is MGHDK, CDR2 SYGVNS. This CDR3 is 14 amino acids long. Turning to this clone: Its antigen remains unidentified.

This chain joins TRBV25-1 and TRBJ2-2; TRBD1 aligns across 7 bases. Sequencing was carried out using PBMCs. This receptor was obtained from a woman under 30 in good health and CMV-seropositive. CDR3 protein: CASKGAHLTGELFF. The CDR3 region has the DNA TGTGCCAGCAAGGGGGCTCACCTCACCGGGGAGCTGTTTTTT.